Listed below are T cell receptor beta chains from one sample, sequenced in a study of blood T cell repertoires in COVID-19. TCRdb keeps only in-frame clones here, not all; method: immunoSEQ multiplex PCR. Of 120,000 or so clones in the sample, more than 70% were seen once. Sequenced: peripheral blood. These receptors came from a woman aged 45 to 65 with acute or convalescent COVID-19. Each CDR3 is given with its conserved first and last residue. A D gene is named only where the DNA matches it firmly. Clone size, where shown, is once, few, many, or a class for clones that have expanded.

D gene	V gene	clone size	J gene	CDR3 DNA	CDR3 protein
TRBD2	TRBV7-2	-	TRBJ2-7	TGTGCCAGCAGCCGTACTAGCGGGTCCTACGAGCAGTACTTC	CASSRTSGSYEQYF
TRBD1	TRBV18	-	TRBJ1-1	TGTGCCAGCTCATCGGGGACAGGTCGGAGCACTGAAGCTTTCTTT	CASSSGTGRSTEAFF
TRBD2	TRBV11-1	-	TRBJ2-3	TGTGCCAGCAGCTTTAGCGGGGCTAGCACAGATACGCAGTATTTT	CASSFSGASTDTQYF
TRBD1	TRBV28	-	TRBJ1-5	TGTGCCAGCAGTCTAACCGGGACAGACTTCAATCAGCCCCAGCATTTT	CASSLTGTDFNQPQHF
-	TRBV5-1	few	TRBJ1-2	TGCGCCAGCAGCTTGGCAGGGAACTATGGCTACACCTTC	CASSLAGNYGYTF
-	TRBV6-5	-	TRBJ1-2	TGTGCCAGCAGCCCGACAGGAGATCGCGGCTACACCTTC	CASSPTGDRGYTF
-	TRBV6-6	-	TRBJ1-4	TGTGCCAGCAGCAGAGAGGCGGGGGCAAGGGAAAAACTGTTTTTT	CASSREAGAREKLFF
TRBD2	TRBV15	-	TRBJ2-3	TGTGCCACCAGCAGAGAGTCTCTAGCGGGAGGGGCCACAGATACGCAGTATTTT	CATSRESLAGGATDTQYF
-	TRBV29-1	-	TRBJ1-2	TGCAGCGGGACCGAAGGTGGGGGGTATGGCTACACCTTC	CSGTEGGGYGYTF
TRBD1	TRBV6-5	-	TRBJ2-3	TGTGCCAGCCTCGGGACAGGGGGCACAGATACGCAGTATTTT	CASLGTGGTDTQYF
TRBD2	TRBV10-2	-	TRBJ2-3	TGCGCCAGCAGCGATAGCGGGGCTAGCACAGATACGCAGTATTTT	CASSDSGASTDTQYF
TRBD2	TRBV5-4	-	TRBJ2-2	TGTGCCAGCAGCTCCGCTGTGGGAGCGGGAGTGATAACCGGGGAGCTGTTTTTT	CASSSAVGAGVITGELFF
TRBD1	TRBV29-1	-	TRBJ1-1	TGCAGCGTATGGACAGGGGGAGTCGGCACTGAAGCTTTCTTT	CSVWTGGVGTEAFF
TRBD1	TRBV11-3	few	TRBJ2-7	TGTGCCAGCAGCTCACGACAGGGCGGCGAGCAGTACTTC	CASSSRQGGEQYF
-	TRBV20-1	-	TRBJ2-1	TGCAGTGCTAGCCCAGCCTGGAGGGAGTTCTTC	CSASPAWREFF
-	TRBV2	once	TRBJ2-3	TGTGCCAGCAGTGAACTTGGAGGCCCAACAGATACGCAGTATTTT	CASSELGGPTDTQYF
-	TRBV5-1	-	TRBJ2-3	TGCGCCAGCAGTCCAGGGATTGGCAGAGTTTTT	CASSPGIGRVF
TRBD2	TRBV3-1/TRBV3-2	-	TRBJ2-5	TGTGCCAGCAGCCAAGATTGGCTAGCGGACCAAGAGACCCAGTACTTC	CASSQDWLADQETQYF
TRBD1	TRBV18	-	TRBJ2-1	TGTGCCAGCTCACCTACCCCCGGCACAGGGGGGTCGAATGAGCAGTTCTTC	CASSPTPGTGGSNEQFF
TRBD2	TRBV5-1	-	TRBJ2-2	TGCGCCAGCAGCTTGGCCGGACTAGCGGGAGGGCCGAACACCGGGGAGCTGTTTTTT	CASSLAGLAGGPNTGELFF
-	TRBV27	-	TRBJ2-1	TGTGCCAGCAGATTGGCGGGGACGCCCCGCAATGAGCAGTTCTTC	CASRLAGTPRNEQFF
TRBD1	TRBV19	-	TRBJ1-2	TGTGCCAGTAATAGCAGGGGGACCTATGGCTACACCTTC	CASNSRGTYGYTF
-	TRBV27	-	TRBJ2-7	TGTGCCAGCTCTGCCGGAGGTGGCTACGAGCAGTACTTC	CASSAGGGYEQYF
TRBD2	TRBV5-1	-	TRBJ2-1	TGCGCCAGCACCCTCTCAGCGGGAGACAGGGAGCAGTTCTTC	CASTLSAGDREQFF
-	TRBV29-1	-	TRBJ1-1	TGCAGCGTTGTTGAACTCTGGGCACTGAACACTGAAGCTTTCTTT	CSVVELWALNTEAFF
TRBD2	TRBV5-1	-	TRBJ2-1	TGCGCCAGCAGCCTAGGACTAGCGGGAGCCTACAATGAGCAGTTCTTC	CASSLGLAGAYNEQFF
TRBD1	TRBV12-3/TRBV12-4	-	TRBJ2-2	TGTGCCAGCAGCCAGACAGGGGTAGGGGAGCTGTTTTTT	CASSQTGVGELFF
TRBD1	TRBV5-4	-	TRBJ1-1	TGTGCCAGCAGCTTGGGACAGGGGACCTGGTCGAACACTGAAGCTTTCTTT	CASSLGQGTWSNTEAFF
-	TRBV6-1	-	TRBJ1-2	TGTGCCAGCAGTGACGGACACCGACTCACCTTC	CASSDGHRLTF
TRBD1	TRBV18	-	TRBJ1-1	TGTGCCAGCTCACCAAAGGGGGCGGCCGAAGCTTTCTTT	CASSPKGAAEAFF
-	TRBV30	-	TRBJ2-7	TGTGCCTGGAGTGTACCAGGGGAGCCCTACGAGCAGTACTTC	CAWSVPGEPYEQYF
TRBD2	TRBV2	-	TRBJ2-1	TGTGCCAGCAGTGAAGCACTAGCGGGAAGTGAGCAGTTCTTC	CASSEALAGSEQFF
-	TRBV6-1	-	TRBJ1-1	TGTGCCAGCAGTGACCCTAATTGGGCAGACACTGAAGCTTTCTTT	CASSDPNWADTEAFF
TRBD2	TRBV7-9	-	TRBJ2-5	TGTGCCAGCAGCTTACTAGCGGGAGGTTGGGAGACCCAGTACTTC	CASSLLAGGWETQYF
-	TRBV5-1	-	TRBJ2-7	TGCGCCAGCAGCTTGGCAGACAGGAGGAGCTCCTACGAGCAGTACTTC	CASSLADRRSSYEQYF
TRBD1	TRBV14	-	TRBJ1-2	TGTGCCAGCAGTCCAAGTTCAGGGGGCTATGGCTACACCTTC	CASSPSSGGYGYTF
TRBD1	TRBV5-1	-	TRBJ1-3	TGCGCCAGCAGCTGGGGACAGGCAAGAAACACCATATATTTT	CASSWGQARNTIYF
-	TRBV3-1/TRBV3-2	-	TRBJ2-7	TGTGCCAGCAGCCGAAGTCCAACGAACACCTACGAGCAGTACTTC	CASSRSPTNTYEQYF
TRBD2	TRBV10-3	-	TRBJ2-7	TGTGCCATCAGTCTACTAGCGGGAGACGGCGAGCAGTACTTC	CAISLLAGDGEQYF
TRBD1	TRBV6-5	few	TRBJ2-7	TGTGCCAGCAGGCACGGGACAGCACCCTACGAGCAGTACTTC	CASRHGTAPYEQYF
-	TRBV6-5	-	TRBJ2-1	TGTGCCAGCAGGCGGGGCTACAATGAGCAGTTCTTC	CASRRGYNEQFF
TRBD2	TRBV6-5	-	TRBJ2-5	TGTGCCAGCAGACCCGGACTAGCTGGGGAGACCCAGTACTTC	CASRPGLAGETQYF
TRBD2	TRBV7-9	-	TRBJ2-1	TGTGCCAGCAGCTCCCCTAGCGGCCCCTACAATGAGCAGTTCTTC	CASSSPSGPYNEQFF
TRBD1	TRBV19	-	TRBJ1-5	TGTGCCAGTAGTGGCGGGACAGGGGGCAATCAGCCCCAGCATTTT	CASSGGTGGNQPQHF
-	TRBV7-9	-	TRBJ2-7	TGTGCCAGCAGCTTAGGGGGGACTTCGTCCGTCTACGAGCAGTACTTC	CASSLGGTSSVYEQYF
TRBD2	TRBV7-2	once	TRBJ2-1	TGTGCCAGCAGCCGCTACCCGACTAGCGGGGACTACAATGAGCAGTTCTTC	CASSRYPTSGDYNEQFF
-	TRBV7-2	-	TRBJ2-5	TGTGCCAGCAGCCCACAGGGTAGACAAGAGACCCAGTACTTC	CASSPQGRQETQYF
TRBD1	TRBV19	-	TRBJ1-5	TGTGCCAGTAGGACCTCCCGGGACAGGGGCCTTGGGGGTAATCAGCCCCAGCATTTT	CASRTSRDRGLGGNQPQHF
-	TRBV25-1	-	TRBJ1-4	TGTGCCAGCGAGGAGGGCGGGGGCCAAGAAAAACTGTTTTTT	CASEEGGGQEKLFF
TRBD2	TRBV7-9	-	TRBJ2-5	TGTGCCAGCAGCTTAGCGAGCGGGAGGGAGACCCAGTACTTC	CASSLASGRETQYF
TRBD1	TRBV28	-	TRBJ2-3	TGTGCCAGCAGTCTAACCGGGACAGGGTTTGGTGTGAGCACAGATACGCAGTATTTT	CASSLTGTGFGVSTDTQYF